This entry concerns a single T cell receptor beta chain. Its antigen remains unknown. As every portion of the isolated RNA was reverse transcribed, the sequencing read expressed TCRB transcripts. The method was immunoSEQ multiplex PCR; TCRdb's version includes in-frame clones alone and lacks a portion of them. This table has fewer than 55,000 clones, roughly 39% appearing once. This sample stems from a study of beta chain features in type 1 diabetes. Germline CDR1 SGHRS, CDR2 YFSETQ. This CDR3 spans 15 amino acids. J gave up 1 base and V 3 bases, and 1 base lay outside the gene matches. Findings of the study overall: Type 1 diabetes patients had VDJ junctions that carried fewer insertions and more deletions. High TCR expression in some cells could lead to their over-representation in cDNA sequencing. Patients' naive, central memory and regulatory TCRB repertoires appeared more alike than those of healthy donors. When Type 1 diabetes patients were examined, their TCRB CDR3s proved moderately but significantly shorter in all four CD4+ subsets.

Each of the CD4+ naive, central memory, regulatory and stem cell-like memory populations was sorted via CD45RO/CCR7/CD25/CD127/CD95/CD27. Sequenced sample: Tregs from blood. The chain couples TRBV5-1 to TRBJ2-1; 10 bases align to TRBD2. This receptor was taken from a man younger than 40 with type 1 diabetes. CDR3 amino acids: CASSSGLASYNEQFF. In DNA, the CDR3 is TGCGCCAGCAGCTCGGGACTAGCGTCCTACAATGAGCAGTTCTTC.